The present entry profiles one T cell receptor beta chain with its context. What it binds is not known. This CDR3 is built from 13 residues. Germline-derived CDR1 and CDR2 are SGDLS and YYNGEE. Trimming pared 0 bases from V and 5 bases from J, leaving 9 bases between. This sample was included in a study of T cell clonotyping in hematopoietic cell transplantation. Findings and caveats of the study: Without cell sorting, CD4 versus CD8 contributions remain unresolved. Recipient TCR diversity dropped after transplant; expanded clonotypes rose from day 30 to 180. Few recipient clonotypes overlapped donors; over 97% were de novo at given depth.

TCRdb's copy holds only in-frame clones and misses some; the assay was immunoSEQ multiplex PCR. The sample includes 13,000 or so clones, less than 98% of them seen just once. Recipients were bled about 28 days pretransplant and at posttransplant days 30, 100, 180. This receptor was identified in a female patient aged 50-60 years who had an allogeneic stem cell transplant from an unrelated donor, so T cells may come from the graft donor. Some clones in this sample may be carry-over from other donors' samples. This chain uses TRBV9 with TRBJ2-7; tentatively, D is TRBD2 (5 bases). The specimen was peripheral blood mononuclear cells, collected 30 days after allogeneic stem cell transplant. CDR3 in amino acids: CASSVGTGNEQYF. The CDR3, as DNA: TGTGCCAGCAGCGTAGGGACGGGGAACGAGCAGTACTTC.